This record covers a single TCR beta chain. This specimen belongs to a study of blood T cell repertoires in COVID-19. Generated by immunoSEQ multiplex PCR, the TCRdb table keeps only in-frame clones and is missing some. Found here are about 280,000 clones, over 85% of them singletons; the top ten hold 11%. V trimming: 1 base; J trimming: 8 bases; junction bases outside the gene matches: 8. Per germline, CDR1 MGHRA and CDR2 YSYEKL. This CDR3 has 16 amino acids. The chain uses TRBV4-1 and TRBJ2-1; 10 bases agree with TRBD2. Specimen: peripheral blood. The receptor was isolated from a woman aged 25 to 39 with COVID-19, enrolled during active disease. CDR3 sequence: CASSQVQLAGTDEQFF. In DNA form, the CDR3 reads TGCGCCAGCAGCCAAGTGCAACTAGCGGGGACCGATGAGCAGTTCTTC.